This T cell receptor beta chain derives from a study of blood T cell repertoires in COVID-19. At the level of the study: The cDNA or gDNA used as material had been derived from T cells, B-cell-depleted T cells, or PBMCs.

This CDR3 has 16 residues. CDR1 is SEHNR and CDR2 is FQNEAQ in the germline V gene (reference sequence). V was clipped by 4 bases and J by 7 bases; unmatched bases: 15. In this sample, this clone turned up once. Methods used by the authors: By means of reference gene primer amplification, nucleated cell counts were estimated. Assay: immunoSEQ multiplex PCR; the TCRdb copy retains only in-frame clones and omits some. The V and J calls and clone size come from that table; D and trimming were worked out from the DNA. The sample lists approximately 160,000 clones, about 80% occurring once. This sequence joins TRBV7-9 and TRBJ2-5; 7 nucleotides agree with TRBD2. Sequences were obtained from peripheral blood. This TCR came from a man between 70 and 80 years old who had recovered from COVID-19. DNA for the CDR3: TGTGCCAGCAGCTACGCCCCACTAGCGACCGAGGGGACCCAGTACTTC. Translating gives CASSYAPLATEGTQYF.